The 19 T cell receptor beta chains listed next were all sequenced from one sample in a study of graft-versus-host responses after intestinal transplantation. TCRdb's copy holds only in-frame clones and misses some; the assay was immunoSEQ multiplex PCR. This sample carries some 23,000 clones, approximately 94% of them seen once, and the ten largest clones take approximately 0.56%. Source: PBMCs, taken 156 days after intestinal transplant. The receptors were sampled from a human patient who received an intestinal transplant, so some T cells may come from the graft donor.

V and J are TRBV9 and TRBJ2-7, with 10 bases lining up with TRBD2. This CDR3 has 13 amino acids. Germline V lookup: CDR1 SGDLS, CDR2 YYNGEE. Trimming at V came to 3 bases and at J to 3 bases, leaving 0 bases not matched to a gene. The CDR3 sequence: CASSGTSGYEQYF. DNA of the CDR3: TGTGCCAGCAGCGGGACTAGCGGCTACGAGCAGTACTTC.

CDR3 coding DNA: TGTGCCAGCAGCCCCCGGATTAACACTGAAGCTTTCTTT. Residues: CASSPRINTEAFF. The chain recombines TRBV6-5 with TRBJ1-1; D is undetermined. This CDR3 has 13 amino acids. Germline V gene data show CDR1 as MNHEY and CDR2 as SVGAGI. V dropped 6 bases and J dropped 2 bases, with 10 bases sitting between them.

The chain employs TRBV11-2 and TRBJ1-1, with D possibly matching TRBD1 (6 bases). The V and J ends lost 5 bases and 0 bases respectively, with 10 bases between them. Looked up from germline, CDR1 is SGHAT and CDR2 is FQNNGV. The CDR3 covers 14 residues. CDR3 nucleotide sequence: TGTGCCAGCAGCCTCGGACAGTTGAACACTGAAGCTTTCTTT. Protein product: CASSLGQLNTEAFF.

The chain has TRBV28 and TRBJ1-2; possible D gene TRBD1, 6 bases. Trimming removed 10 bases from V and 4 bases from J, with 19 bases in between. The CDR3 contains 14 residues. The germline CDR1 and CDR2 sequences are MDHEN and SYDVKM. The CDR3 region is CATRYGGASYGYTF. CDR3 DNA sequence: TGTGCCACCCGTTACGGGGGCGCGAGCTATGGCTACACCTTC.

The J gene is TRBJ1-2, the V gene TRBV7-3, with TRBD1 identical over 9 bases. J was trimmed by 6 bases and V by 5 bases; bases with no gene match: 7. Germline CDR1 reads SGHTA; CDR2 reads FQGTGA. The length of the CDR3 is 14 residues. Here the CDR3 reads CASSPTGGADGYTF. In DNA, the CDR3 is TGTGCCAGCAGCCCTACAGGGGGCGCAGATGGCTACACCTTC.

V usage is TRBV30 and J usage is TRBJ2-6, with a possible D match to TRBD1 (6 bases). V shed 8 bases and J shed 0 bases, with 11 bases lying between them. This CDR3 comprises 14 residues. Germline CDR1 is GTSNPN and CDR2 is SVGIG (reference sequence). CDR3 protein: CATRGGSGANVLTF. DNA for the CDR3: TGTGCCACCCGAGGGGGCTCTGGGGCCAACGTCCTGACTTTC.

This sequence joins TRBV30 and TRBJ2-6; D call uncertain. Trimming left V 2 bases short and J 9 bases short, with 17 bases between. Per the germline V gene, CDR1 is GTSNPN and CDR2 is SVGIG (reference sequence). CDR3 size: 15 residues. For the CDR3, the DNA is TGTGCCTGGAGTACTCAGACTCGAATGAACAACGTCCTGACTTTC. It translates to CAWSTQTRMNNVLTF. Full variable domain (rest looked up from reference TRBV30 and TRBJ2-6): SQTIHQWPATLVQPVGSPLSLECTVEGTSNPNLYWYRQAAGRGLQLLFYSVGIGQISSEVPQNLSASRPQDRQFILSSKKLLLSDSGFYLCAWSTQTRMNNVLTFGAGSRLTVL.

This clone has a handful of counts. The V and J genes are TRBV5-4 and TRBJ1-1; a weak D match, TRBD1 (5 bases). The V end lost 2 bases, the J end lost 6 bases, and 17 bases lay between the germline ends. The CDR3 consists of 15 residues. Germline V lookup: CDR1 SGHNT, CDR2 YYREEE (reference sequence). CDR3: CASSLHGRGLAEAFF. The CDR3 bases are TGTGCCAGCAGCTTACATGGGCGGGGGTTGGCTGAAGCTTTCTTT.

The V and J genes are TRBV27 and TRBJ2-3, with 7 bases lining up with TRBD2. V lost 5 bases and J lost 2; bases outside the gene matches: 13. The CDR3 contains 17 residues. Germline lookup yields CDR1 MNHEY and CDR2 SMNVEV (reference sequence). The CDR3 reads CASSPLGSRENTDTQYF. For the CDR3, the DNA is TGTGCCAGCAGTCCCCTGGGGTCGCGGGAGAACACAGATACGCAGTATTTT.

This sequence joins TRBV11-1 and TRBJ2-3; a possible D gene is TRBD2 (5 bases). Germline V gives CDR1 SGHAT, CDR2 FQDESV (reference sequence). Trimming stripped 1 base from V and 1 base from J, with 6 bases between. CDR3 length: 14 amino acids. As DNA, the CDR3 is TGTGCCAGCAGCTTAGACGGGGGCACAGATACGCAGTATTTT. It codes for CASSLDGGTDTQYF.

The chain carries TRBV6-1 and TRBJ2-5; D is undetermined. Germline V CDR1 and CDR2: MNHNS, SASEGT. This CDR3 spans 11 amino acids. V dropped 8 bases and J dropped 5 bases, with 9 bases sitting between them. The DNA for the CDR3 is TGTGCCAGCGTGGGAATGGAGACCCAGTACTTC. The encoded protein is CASVGMETQYF.

The chain has TRBV19 and TRBJ1-1; possibly TRBD1 for D (5 bases). CDR3 length: 14 residues. Germline CDR1 and CDR2: LNHDA and SQIVND (reference sequence). V shed 4 bases and J shed 9 bases, with 18 bases lying between them. CDR3 DNA: TGTGCCAGTAGTACCGACGGCAGGGCTATTCAAGCTTTCTTT. Protein: CASSTDGRAIQAFF.

The V gene is TRBV27, the J gene TRBJ2-5, with no clear D. Matching the DNA end better, TRBJ2-7 makes the J call doubtful. The CDR3 is 15 amino acids. CDR1 and CDR2 (germline): MNHEY, SMNVEV (reference sequence). The CDR3: CASSLRSPSSYEQYF. CDR3 bases: TGTGCCAGCAGTTTAAGGAGCCCTAGCTCCTACGAGCAGTACTTC.

The rearrangement joins TRBV30 to TRBJ2-3; D unclear. Trimming pared 2 bases from V and 5 bases from J, leaving 11 bases between. From germline, CDR1 is GTSNPN and CDR2 SVGIG (reference sequence). The CDR3 extends over 13 amino acids. DNA of the CDR3: TGTGCCTGGAGTACCGGTAGTGGAGATACGCAGTATTTT. It encodes CAWSTGSGDTQYF.

The chain recombines TRBV7-6 with TRBJ2-5; unclear D gene. CDR1 and CDR2 from the germline V gene are SGHVS and FNYEAQ. The CDR3 is 13 residues long. V gave up 2 bases and J gave up 5 bases, with 9 bases separating them. The CDR3 DNA reads as TGTGCCAGCAGCTTAACAGCCAGCGAGACCCAGTACTTC. Translated, it gives CASSLTASETQYF.

The gene calls are TRBV28 and TRBJ1-2, with D perhaps TRBD1 (6 bases). The germline V and J ends were trimmed by 6 bases and 1 base, with 12 bases remaining between them. Germline CDR1 and CDR2: MDHEN and SYDVKM. The CDR3 is 14 amino acids. The CDR3 spells CASSETGYNYGYTF. Here the CDR3 DNA reads TGTGCCAGCAGCGAAACAGGGTATAACTATGGCTACACCTTC.

CDR3 region: CASSQDQTSGTDTQYF. The CDR3 bases are TGCGCCAGCAGCCAAGATCAAACTAGCGGCACAGATACGCAGTATTTT. The chain carries TRBV4-3 and TRBJ2-3, with 7 bases identical to TRBD2. Germline V gives CDR1 LGHNA, CDR2 YSLEER. There are 16 residues in the CDR3. V shed 0 bases and J 1 base; nucleotides not matched to a gene: 4.

The chain employs TRBV5-1 and TRBJ1-1; D remains unclear. Germline V lookup: CDR1 SGHRS, CDR2 YFSETQ. The CDR3 has 15 amino acids. The ends were cut back, 2 bases at V and 4 bases at J, with 15 bases in the middle. CDR3 sequence (DNA): TGCGCCAGCAGCTTAGAGTTCTGGGTGACCACTGAAGCTTTCTTT. Translating it yields CASSLEFWVTTEAFF.

Comment on this clone: Other DNA variants within this sample encode the same CDR3. V usage is TRBV9 and J usage is TRBJ2-3; no firm D call. Germline V gene lookup returns CDR1 SGDLS and CDR2 YYNGEE. The CDR3 has 12 amino acids. Trimming removed 3 bases from V and 4 bases from J, with 6 bases in between. CDR3 coding DNA: TGTGCCAGCAGCGCCGAATCAGATACGCAGTATTTT. Residues: CASSAESDTQYF.